This TCR beta chain was recovered during a study of blood T cells in healthy people across ages (dated by TCRdb to between 2014 and 2016). In the study overall: Template switching captured roughly one uniquely barcoded TCR beta cDNA molecule per two T cells in model experiments. The study measured age-related changes in TCR beta repertoire diversity using deep sequencing normalized with unique cDNA molecular identifiers. Four age groups were formed from the donors: young (average 16 years), middle-aged (approximately 40), aged (62) and long-lived (82). The study analyzed two additional independent replicas of 1 million unique cDNA reads from the same blood draw for two donors, one aged 18 to 30 and one aged 80 or older. To avoid experimental bias, donors of different ages were spread randomly across the sequencing lanes.

Library method: 5' RACE. Sequencing took place on an Illumina HiSeq 2500. The second PCR ran for roughly 6 to 11 cycles and used a J-beta primer mix along with a sample-barcoded 5' primer. A unique molecular identifier was introduced onto each TCR beta cDNA molecule by a template-switch 5' adaptor carrying 12 random nucleotides. Each sample yielded at least 3 million CDR3-containing paired-end reads. First-strand cDNA synthesis was performed from all RNA using the Mint cDNA synthesis kit, with priming by a TRBC-specific oligonucleotide. After uracil-DNA glycosylase treatment, a first 18-cycle PCR used universal primers M1SS and BC2_uni_R on all cDNA. The published analysis was carried out like this. Each sample was normalized by randomly selecting 1 million high-quality reads, each carrying a distinct molecular identifier. Instead of being binned into consensus sequences, reads that shared molecular identifiers were thrown out. MiTCR, with a Q25 quality threshold and the strictest error-elimination algorithm, was used for CDR3 identification, clonotype clustering and error correction. A nonparametric unseen species model using Euler transformation provided a lower-bound estimate of total TCR beta diversity. TCRdb trimmed public reads at Q25 via fastp, called clones via MiXCR and kept in-frame beta chains. Rows with a matching CDR3 protein are joined into one entry that keeps the most common DNA and genes. TCRdb's processing, not the authors' own work, is the source of the V and J calls. The sample records about 1.1 million distinct CDR3 sequences, more than 30% of which are singletons. The leading ten clones occupy approximately 14% of the sample.

Of note for this clonotype: This clone's antigen is unknown. No much larger clone exists at a distance of one base, and base qualities are not known.

The 40 or so donors, aged roughly 6 to 100 years, were systemically healthy Caucasian individuals from Russia. Each donor gave ten milliliters of peripheral blood, drawn into EDTA-treated Vacutainer tubes. Ficoll-Paque density-gradient centrifugation was used to isolate PBMCs, with at least 6.5 million per sample. Trizol reagent was used to extract total RNA from PBMCs, with at least 6 micrograms per sample. For every donor, flow cytometry on a PBMC aliquot measured the percentage of naive CD45RAhigh/CD27high T cells. Findings and caveats that apply to the study as a whole: Since profiling was done on bulk unsorted PBMCs, naive and antigen-experienced compartments could not be conclusively compared. Compared with the aged group, the long-lived group had more naive CD4+ T cells, fewer expanded clones and increased TCR diversity, a pattern suggesting age selection. The percentage of naive T cells measured by flow cytometry correlated strongly with observed TCR beta diversity. As age increased, observed TCR beta diversity per million T cells dropped in a roughly linear way, and a significant reduction was already evident by age about 40. Estimates of total diversity based on one million sequenced T cells were considered lower bounds and underestimates. The CMV infection status of donors was not known, potentially confounding age-related changes in expanded clonotypes.

Inclusive of the bounding cysteine and phenylalanine, the CDR3 is 13 residues long. Only the CDR3 part of the read is kept: 39 bases, read in frame from the first base. The germline V gene yields LGHNA for CDR1 and YNFKEQ for CDR2. V is cut by 2 bases and J by 2 bases, and the space between the germline ends is 4 bases. Recombination joined TRBV4-2 with TRBJ1-5; no D segment can be confidently identified. The sample was blood. The sequence was obtained from a man aged 18 to 30 in good health. The DNA sequence is as follows: TGTGCCAGCAGCCAAAAACGCAATCAGCCCCAGCATTTT. It specifies CASSQKRNQPQHF.